The 20 T cell receptor beta chains in this list originate from one sample, sequenced in a study of blood T cells in healthy people across ages. Primed by a sample-barcoded 5' primer and a J-beta primer mix, a second PCR proceeded for 7 to 11 cycles. TCRdb reanalysed the 5' RACE reads using MiXCR and keeps one entry per CDR3 protein. Of 800,000 to 950,000 distinct CDR3 sequences listed, around 36% are singletons. The sequenced sample was blood. All receptors derive from a man between 18 and 29 years old in good health.

The rearrangement uses TRBV7-2 and TRBJ2-5, with 11 positions matching TRBD2. After removal of 5 bases from V and 7 bases from J, the junction contained 9 bases not matched to a gene. Looked up from germline, CDR1 is SGHTA and CDR2 is FQGNSA. The CDR3 is 15 residues long. DNA of the CDR3: TGTGCCAGCAGCGCCTCCGGAGGACTAGCGGGGACCCAGTACTTC. Its translation: CASSASGGLAGTQYF.

The chain carries TRBV7-2 and TRBJ2-3; 11 bases match TRBD2. Germline-derived CDR1 and CDR2 are SGHTA and FQGNSA. J gave up 3 bases and V 7 bases, and 9 bases lay outside the gene matches. The CDR3 contains 16 residues. CDR3 bases: TGTGCCAGCAAAAAACTAGCGGGGGCCCTGACAGATACGCAGTATTTT. Its protein product is CASKKLAGALTDTQYF. Complete variable domain (other parts from reference TRBV7-2 and TRBJ2-3): GAGVSQSPSNKVTEKGKDVELRCDPISGHTALYWYRQSLGQGLEFLIYFQGNSAPDKSGLPSDRFSAERTGGSVSTLTIQRTQQEDSAVYLCASKKLAGALTDTQYFGPGTRLTVL.

There are a few counts of this clonotype. The chain employs TRBV6-5 and TRBJ1-2; 8 positions match TRBD1. CDR3 size: 14 residues. V gave up 7 bases and J gave up 6 bases; unmatched junction bases: 10. CDR1 and CDR2 from the germline V gene are MNHEY and SVGAGI. The CDR3 region is CASNPWAGGDGYTF. The CDR3 nucleotides read TGTGCCAGCAACCCTTGGGCAGGGGGCGATGGCTACACCTTC.

With respect to this clonotype: The junction shows a germline mismatch at one end, possibly a read error. The chain uses TRBV27 and TRBJ2-3; perhaps D is TRBD1 or TRBD2 (5 bases each). This CDR3 contains 15 residues. Germline-derived CDR1 and CDR2 are MNHEY and SMNVEV (reference sequence). The chain's CDR3 is CACSLVRGSTDTQYF. CDR3 coding DNA: TGTGCCTGCAGTTTGGTTCGGGGCAGCACAGATACGCAGTATTTT.

The J gene is TRBJ2-1, the V gene TRBV5-6; weak D call: TRBD2 (5 bases). The CDR3 consists of 14 residues. V was trimmed by 0 bases and J by 10 bases, leaving 14 bases between them. Germline CDR1 is SGHDT and CDR2 is YYEEEE. CDR3 coding DNA: TGTGCCAGCAGCTTGGGAGCTAGCCGTTACGAGCAGTTCTTC. Translating it yields CASSLGASRYEQFF.

This chain connects TRBV29-1 to TRBJ2-1; D ambiguous. CDR3 size: 15 residues. With 8 bases removed from V and 13 bases from J, the gap between germline ends came to 30 bases. Looked up from germline, CDR1 is SQVTM and CDR2 is ANQGSEA. CDR3 amino acids: CSIGFPTATQETQFF. As DNA, the CDR3 is TGCAGCATTGGGTTCCCAACGGCCACCCAAGAGACCCAGTTCTTC.

V gene TRBV4-2 combines with J gene TRBJ2-5; 8 bases are shared with TRBD2. Germline trimming cut 4 bases from V and 11 bases from J; bases unmatched to any gene: 15. CDR1 LGHNA and CDR2 YNFKEQ come from the germline V gene. The CDR3 is made up of 15 amino acids. CDR3 region: CASSRRGGDYNEQYF. The CDR3 DNA reads as TGTGCCAGCAGCCGCCGGGGGGGCGACTACAATGAGCAGTACTTC.

This clonotype has only a few counts. The gene calls are TRBV7-2 and TRBJ2-5, with TRBD2 matching over 13 bases. From germline, CDR1 is SGHTA and CDR2 FQGNSA. Trimming removed 4 bases from V and 0 bases from J; junction bases left unmatched: 5. CDR3 length equals 17 residues. The CDR3: CASSSILAGGYQETQYF. The DNA of the CDR3 is TGTGCCAGCAGCTCGATACTAGCGGGGGGGTACCAAGAGACCCAGTACTTC.

This clonotype has more than one count but fewer than ten. J is TRBJ2-7 and V is TRBV12-3 or TRBV12-4, with TRBD1 matching over 7 bases. This CDR3 is 17 amino acids long. V lost 7 bases, J lost 6 bases, and 21 bases stayed unmatched. The CDR3, as DNA: TGTGCCAGCACCAAGACAGGGTCCATGTCAGGAGGCTTCGAGCAGTACTTC. Amino acids: CASTKTGSMSGGFEQYF.

This clonotype appeared many times. The chain recombines TRBV29-1 with TRBJ2-7; D gene uncertain. V was pared by 5 bases and J by 2 bases, with 13 bases between. CDR3 length equals 13 residues. From germline, CDR1 is SQVTM and CDR2 ANQGSEA. The CDR3 nucleotides are TGCAGCGTTTTTCACCCTGGGCCCTACGAGCAGTACTTC. This translates into CSVFHPGPYEQYF.

V gene TRBV7-6 combines with J gene TRBJ2-3; the match to TRBD2 covers 12 bases. The germline CDR1 and CDR2 sequences are SGHVS and FNYEAQ. This CDR3 is 17 amino acids long. V lost 5 bases to trimming and J lost 2 bases; unmatched junction nucleotides: 8. CDR3 sequence reads: CASSPTSGGSYTDTQYF. In DNA, the CDR3 is TGTGCCAGCAGCCCAACTAGCGGGGGGTCTTACACAGATACGCAGTATTTT.

A note on this clonotype: At one boundary the junction diverges from the germline segment, which might be a read error. J is TRBJ2-1 and V is TRBV5-1; TRBD1 might be the D (7 bases). Germline V gene sequence: CDR1 SGHRS, CDR2 YFSETQ. This CDR3 spans 16 amino acids. In DNA form, the CDR3 reads TGCGCCAGCAGCCCCAATGGGGGGACAGCCTACAATGATCAGTTCTTC. This sequence encodes CASSPNGGTAYNDQFF.

Concerning this clonotype itself: A clone one base away is much larger, so this may be a read error. The J gene is TRBJ1-2, the V gene TRBV12-3 or TRBV12-4; 10 bases fit TRBD1. Germline trimming cut 2 bases from V and 8 bases from J; bases unmatched to any gene: 8. This CDR3 has 15 amino acids. The CDR3: CASSLFDRGLGGYTF. Here the CDR3 DNA reads TGTGCCAGCAGTTTATTTGACAGGGGGCTGGGAGGCTACACCTTC.

This clonotype has only a few counts. This chain connects TRBV10-3 to TRBJ2-3; perhaps TRBD1 as D (5 bases). The CDR3 loop spans 12 amino acids. V lost 10 bases, J lost 0 bases, and 8 bases lay in between. Germline CDR1 and CDR2: ENHRY and SYGVKD. The CDR3 here is CATRQSTDTQYF. The CDR3 region has the DNA TGTGCCACCAGACAGAGCACAGATACGCAGTATTTT.

In this sample, this clonotype turned up many times. V and J are TRBV9 and TRBJ1-2; 9 positions agree with TRBD1. Per the germline V gene, CDR1 is SGDLS and CDR2 is YYNGEE. The V segment lost 4 bases and the J segment 7 bases; nucleotides outside the gene matches: 11. This CDR3 has 15 residues. The chain's CDR3 is CASSLRDRVIGGYTF. Written as DNA, the CDR3 is TGTGCCAGCAGCCTCCGGGACAGGGTAATCGGTGGCTACACCTTC.

This clonotype occurred a few times. The gene calls are TRBV5-1 and TRBJ2-7, with 7 bases that match TRBD1. Germline loops: CDR1 SGHRS, CDR2 YFSETQ. The junction had 12 bases not matched to a gene; V was cut back by 3 bases and J by 6 bases. CDR3 length: 15 residues. CDR3 nucleotides: TGCGCCAGCAGCTGGACCCCCGGGACAGATCGCGAGCAGTACTTC. Its protein product is CASSWTPGTDREQYF.

The gene calls are TRBV6-2 or TRBV6-3 and TRBJ2-5; 9 positions match TRBD2. Losses at the gene ends were 6 bases for V and 11 bases for J; bases not matched to a gene: 10. The CDR3 spans 13 residues. Germline-derived CDR1 and CDR2 are MNHEY and SVGEGT. CDR3 protein: CASSRSGGREQYF. The CDR3 region has the DNA TGTGCCAGCAGCAGGAGCGGGGGGCGTGAGCAGTACTTC.

Points on this clonotype: A much larger clone differs by one base, so this may be a read error. This rearrangement joins TRBV6-5 to TRBJ2-1, with D possibly being TRBD1 or TRBD2 (5 bases each). Germline assignment: CDR1 MNHEY and CDR2 SVGAGI. There are 13 residues in the CDR3. V shed 4 bases and J shed 13 bases, with 17 bases lying between them. CDR3 region: CASSSGTWGTQFF. The CDR3 DNA sequence: TGTGCCAGCAGTTCCGGGACCTGGGGGACCCAGTTCTTC.

This clonotype was picked up many times. The chain joins TRBV20-1 to TRBJ2-5; 7 nucleotides agree with TRBD1. The CDR3 runs 15 residues. The trim removed 3 bases at V and 5 bases at J, leaving 12 bases unmatched. Germline CDR1 DFQATT, CDR2 SNEGSKA (reference sequence). CDR3 nucleotides: TGCAGTGCTAGGGATCTGACAGGGAACCTCGAGACCCAGTACTTC. Its protein product is CSARDLTGNLETQYF.

The chain has TRBV20-1 and TRBJ1-4; the match to TRBD1 covers 7 bases. Looked up from germline, CDR1 is DFQATT and CDR2 is SNEGSKA (reference sequence). CDR3 length equals 15 residues. V dropped 3 bases and J dropped 6; count of bases not matched to a gene: 10. CDR3 sequence reads: CSASTGTATDEKLFF. CDR3 bases: TGCAGTGCTAGCACCGGGACAGCTACGGATGAAAAACTGTTTTTT.